The 17 T cell receptor beta chains listed next were all sequenced from one sample in a study of CD8 T cells in ankylosing spondylitis. Findings and limits, study-wide: Seemingly characteristic of ankylosing spondylitis blood was a TCR beta motif consisting of eight highly homologous variants.

MiXCR was run by TCRdb on the 5' RACE reads, yielding one entry per CDR3 protein. Seen here are some 140,000 distinct CDR3 sequences, about a sixth observed once, and the top ten hold about 33%. Their antigen targets remain unknown. Specimen: blood, either unsorted or a sorted T cell fraction (not recorded which). These receptors were taken from a male donor with ankylosing spondylitis.

The rearrangement joins TRBV9 to TRBJ2-1; 9 bases fit TRBD2. CDR3 size: 16 residues. Unmatched junction bases numbered 9, after V lost 1 base and J lost 7 bases. The germline V gene encodes CDR1 SGDLS and CDR2 YYNGEE. The CDR3 DNA follows: TGTGCCAGCAGCGTATGGGGTAGCGGGAGCGCTAATGAGCAGTTCTTC. Translating it yields CASSVWGSGSANEQFF.

This sequence joins TRBV7-3 and TRBJ2-3, with 7 bases fitting TRBD1. The V gene end was trimmed by 3 bases and the J gene end by 2 bases; junction bases not matched to a gene: 2. The CDR3 spans 14 residues. In germline, CDR1 is SGHTA, CDR2 FQGTGA. CDR3 nucleotide sequence: TGTGCCAGCAGCTTGACAGGGACCACAGATACGCAGTATTTT. It is translated as CASSLTGTTDTQYF.

The chain recombines TRBV4-1 with TRBJ2-5, with no clear D. Per the germline V gene, CDR1 is MGHRA and CDR2 is YSYEKL. This CDR3 comprises 14 residues. With 1 base removed from V and 4 bases from J, the gap between germline ends came to 10 bases. Written as DNA, the CDR3 is TGCGCCAGCAGCCAAGTCCGTCAGAGAGAGACCCAGTACTTC. Its translation is CASSQVRQRETQYF.

J is TRBJ2-7 and V is TRBV20-1; no clear D gene. V was shortened by 3 bases and J by 6 bases, with 9 bases between the two germline ends. The V gene's germline CDR1 is DFQATT and CDR2 SNEGSKA (reference sequence). There are 11 residues in the CDR3. As DNA, the CDR3 is TGCAGTGCTAGCGACCGGTTCGAGCAGTACTTC. This gives the protein CSASDRFEQYF.

This clonotype was seen at least ten times. The chain links TRBV28 to TRBJ2-3; 11 nucleotides align to TRBD2. Germline lookup yields CDR1 MDHEN and CDR2 SYDVKM. J lost 2 bases, V lost 7 bases, and 8 bases had no gene match. The CDR3 spans 16 residues. For the CDR3, the DNA is TGTGCCAGCACCTTGGGGACTAGCGGCTTCACAGATACGCAGTATTTT. Translation gives CASTLGTSGFTDTQYF.

Only a few counts were recorded for this clonotype. The chain couples TRBV2 to TRBJ2-7; the match to TRBD2 covers 8 bases. Looked up from germline, CDR1 is SNHLY and CDR2 is FYNNEI. V trimming: 4 bases; J trimming: 2 bases; junction bases outside the gene matches: 16. There are 18 residues in the CDR3. The CDR3: CASSGTEQGLADTYEQYF. CDR3 sequence (DNA): TGTGCCAGCAGTGGGACGGAACAAGGACTAGCCGATACCTACGAGCAGTACTTC.

This clonotype was recorded many times. The rearrangement links TRBV5-1 to TRBJ2-1; 13 nucleotides align to TRBD2. CDR1 and CDR2 from the germline V gene are SGHRS and YFSETQ. The length of the CDR3 is 15 residues. The trim removed 3 bases at V and 7 bases at J, leaving 4 bases unmatched. This CDR3 reads CASSWTSGSVNEQFF. The DNA of the CDR3 is TGCGCCAGCAGCTGGACTAGCGGGAGTGTAAATGAGCAGTTCTTC. The complete variable domain, with remaining parts taken from reference TRBV5-1 and TRBJ2-1, reads KAGVTQTPRYLIKTRGQQVTLSCSPISGHRSVSWYQQTPGQGLQFLFEYFSETQRNKGNFPGRFSGRQFSNSRSEMNVSTLELGDSALYLCASSWTSGSVNEQFFGPGTRLTVL.

This clonotype was counted only a few times. V gene TRBV28 combines with J gene TRBJ1-5, with D unclear. Trimming stripped 10 bases from V and 0 bases from J, with 13 bases between. Germline V gene lookup returns CDR1 MDHEN and CDR2 SYDVKM. The CDR3 has 14 residues. This chain's CDR3 is CATGRQLSNQPQHF. The CDR3 nucleotides are TGTGCCACCGGGCGGCAGCTTAGCAATCAGCCCCAGCATTTT. Variable domain in full (rest from reference TRBV28 and TRBJ1-5): DVKVTQSSRYLVKRTGEKVFLECVQDMDHENMFWYRQDPGLGLRLIYFSYDVKMKEKGDIPEGYSVSREKKERFSLILESASTNQTSMYLCATGRQLSNQPQHFGDGTRLSIL.

The chain recombines TRBV7-9 with TRBJ2-1, with 10 bases lining up with TRBD2. CDR3 length: 16 amino acids. Germline V gene data show CDR1 as SEHNR and CDR2 as FQNEAQ (reference sequence). The ends lost 0 bases at V and 6 bases at J; junction bases unmatched: 5. The CDR3: CASSLARLAGSNEQFF. The CDR3 DNA is TGTGCCAGCAGCTTAGCGCGACTAGCGGGTAGCAATGAGCAGTTCTTC. Based on the CDR3 plus reference TRBV7-9 and TRBJ2-1, the full variable domain is DTGVSQNPRHKITKRGQNVTFRCDPISEHNRLYWYRQTLGQGPEFLTYFQNEAQLEKSRLLSDRFSAERPKGSFSTLEIQRTEQGDSAMYLCASSLARLAGSNEQFFGPGTRLTVL.

By share, this clonotype ranks as medium-sized. This chain joins TRBV12-5 and TRBJ2-1; 9 nucleotides match TRBD2. Losses at the gene ends were 5 bases for V and 6 bases for J; bases not matched to a gene: 20. Germline lookup yields CDR1 LGHNT and CDR2 FRNRAP. This CDR3 spans 19 amino acids. CDR3 region: CASGPDPSLGSGSLNEQFF. For the CDR3, the DNA is TGTGCTAGTGGTCCGGACCCCTCGCTGGGTAGCGGGAGCCTCAATGAGCAGTTCTTC.

This clonotype has more than one count but fewer than ten. The chain joins TRBV20-1 to TRBJ1-2; 10 bases match TRBD1. This CDR3 comprises 19 residues. CDR1 and CDR2 (germline): DFQATT, SNEGSKA (reference sequence). J gave up 4 bases and V 6 bases, and 23 bases lay outside the gene matches. CDR3 coding DNA: TGCAGTGCGGAATCGCCTGACGACAGGGGGCGCGCCGCGGGCTATGGCTACACCTTC. Its translation: CSAESPDDRGRAAGYGYTF.

In regard to this clonotype: Its ends do not fully match the called genes, so a read error is possible. V is TRBV12-3 or TRBV12-4 and J is TRBJ2-1, with 11 bases identical to TRBD1. This CDR3 spans 14 amino acids. CDR3 protein: CTSSSRDRGSEQFF. The DNA for the CDR3 is TGTACCAGCAGTTCCCGGGACAGGGGGAGTGAGCAGTTCTTC.

The chain couples TRBV14 to TRBJ2-4; 8 nucleotides match TRBD1. The length of the CDR3 is 17 residues. Germline CDR1 SGHDN, CDR2 FVKESK. With 0 bases clipped from V and 2 bases from J, the junction kept 6 bases outside the gene matches. CDR3 protein: CASSQDLQGVPKNIQYF. CDR3 coding DNA: TGTGCCAGCAGCCAAGATCTACAGGGGGTACCCAAAAACATTCAGTACTTC.

A few counts support this clonotype. The chain employs TRBV29-1 and TRBJ2-1; D is unclear. The germline V and J ends were trimmed by 0 bases and 10 bases, with 16 bases remaining between them. The CDR3 is 14 amino acids. From germline, CDR1 is SQVTM and CDR2 ANQGSEA. The CDR3, as DNA: TGCAGCGTTGAAGACAAGGATCCCTTCCTAGAGCAGTTCTTC. Its translation is CSVEDKDPFLEQFF.

In its sample, this clonotype was seen many times. The genes are TRBV12-3 or TRBV12-4 and TRBJ2-2; D ambiguous. The CDR3 totals 14 residues. Between the trimmed V and J ends, which lost 5 bases and 3 bases, there was a span of 10 bases. Here the CDR3 DNA reads TGTGCCAGCAGTGCTCCCTCACACACCGGGGAGCTGTTTTTT. This gives the protein CASSAPSHTGELFF.

This clonotype has a count of ten or more. The genes are TRBV20-1 and TRBJ2-7, with D possibly matching TRBD2 (6 bases). Trimming took 6 bases from V and 0 from J, leaving 21 bases between them. The CDR3 totals 16 residues. Germline CDR1 is DFQATT and CDR2 is SNEGSKA (reference sequence). The CDR3 reads CSASPIAEISSYEQYF. Here the CDR3 DNA reads TGCAGTGCATCGCCCATAGCGGAAATTAGCTCCTACGAGCAGTACTTC.

This clonotype showed up just a few times. The J gene is TRBJ2-1, the V gene TRBV7-9, with D unresolved. This CDR3 region has 15 residues. The germline V gene has CDR1 SEHNR and CDR2 FQNEAQ (reference sequence). The V gene lost 3 bases and the J gene lost 6 bases, with 15 bases spanning the gap. In DNA, the CDR3 is TGTGCCAGCAGCTTGGTGGGTACAGACGGCAATGAGCAGTTCTTC. Translating it yields CASSLVGTDGNEQFF.